The following is a T cell receptor beta chain sequence with its context. Its specificity is not known. The sample comes from a study of cytomegalovirus exposure and HLA in healthy donors. Study-level information: Earlier, 200 million or so T cells were analyzed, and some 120 million unique TCR beta sequences were found among them.

Study outcomes and limitations: Within a later analysis, the majority of CMV-associated TCR beta chains appeared HLA-restricted. In a later analysis, parvovirus B19, influenza, CMV and Epstein-Barr virus appeared linked to several top co-occurrence clusters. Researchers reported in a later analysis that a missense DCLRE1C variant was tied to TCR beta V- and J-gene trimming.

The PCR had 60 Vbeta and 13 Jbeta primers. Data came from immunoSEQ multiplex PCR; TCRdb stores just in-frame clones and leaves some out. The repertoire table contains about 130,000 clones. There are 14 residues in the CDR3. With 3 bases removed from V and 5 bases from J, the gap between germline ends came to 8 bases. CDR1 is KGHSH and CDR2 is LQKENI in the germline V gene. Sequenced input: PBMCs. The chain employs TRBV18 and TRBJ1-6; the D is unclear. This receptor was obtained from a woman aged 35 to 49 in good health and CMV-seronegative. CDR3 protein: CASSPGSNNSPLHF. CDR3 in DNA: TGTGCCAGCTCACCGGGCAGCAATAATTCACCCCTCCACTTT.